This T cell receptor (beta chain) was obtained from a study of shared clonotypes between healthy human individuals. Points on this clone: Its matching antigen is unknown.

Measured with immunoSEQ multiplex PCR; TCRdb has only the in-frame clones, and not every one. The sample has more than 550,000 clones, about 90% seen once. General study points: Generation probability values for non-shared clonotypes were lower than those for clonotypes shared by all four donors. Of the naive CD4 clonotypes, approximately 5% were shared across a handful of donors.

Each of the donors was a healthy adult who was HIV-negative and had not had a recent acute infection or vaccination. Each sample came from a Caucasian adult donor living in Nashville, Tennessee. Sequenced: memory CD8+ T cells from PBMCs. The subset was: CD45RO+ cells pooled with CCR7-negative TemRA cells. The receptor was isolated from a man between 18 and 29 years old in good health. Some clones in this sample may be carry-over from other donors' samples.

The CDR3 protein is CASGSQFGYNEQFF. The CDR3 nucleotides are TGTGCTAGTGGTTCACAGTTTGGGTACAATGAGCAGTTCTTC. The chain recombines TRBV12-5 with TRBJ2-1; no clear D gene. The CDR3 is 14 amino acids. Germline CDR1 LGHNT, CDR2 FRNRAP. Trimming took 4 bases from V and 4 from J, leaving 11 bases between them.